Sequencing of this T cell receptor (beta chain) was carried out in a study of cytomegalovirus exposure and HLA in healthy donors. Regarding the study as a whole: Previously analyzed data showed that most TCR beta V segments were productive at a frequency of about 87% or about 30%. It was confirmed in vitro that a few of the CMV-associated chains were specific for CMV antigens. When presence/absence was analysed, sequencing depth was taken to be roughly uniform across donors.

The germline CDR1 and CDR2 sequences are MDHEN and SYDVKM. CDR3 size: 13 residues. Deletions cut 4 bases from V and 4 bases from J, with 10 bases between. A note on this clone: What it recognizes is unknown.

60 Vbeta and 13 Jbeta primers were used in PCR. Clones were read by immunoSEQ multiplex PCR, and TCRdb kept only the in-frame ones, dropping some. This table has 100,000 or so clones, about four fifths appearing once. The sequenced material came from PBMCs. V gene TRBV28 combines with J gene TRBJ1-1; D is ambiguous. The source is a man aged 30 to 39 in good health and CMV-seronegative. CDR3 sequence reads: CASSSSFPTEAFF. The CDR3 nucleotides read TGTGCCAGCAGTTCTTCCTTTCCCACTGAAGCTTTCTTT. Complete variable domain (other parts from reference TRBV28 and TRBJ1-1): DVKVTQSSRYLVKRTGEKVFLECVQDMDHENMFWYRQDPGLGLRLIYFSYDVKMKEKGDIPEGYSVSREKKERFSLILESASTNQTSMYLCASSSSFPTEAFFGQGTRLTVV.